Below, 28 T cell receptor beta chains from the same sample are listed, as sequenced in a study of T cells in Graves' hyperthyroidism and ophthalmopathy. Researchers amplified the TCR beta CDR3 regions from RNA transcripts. The HTBI set primed first-round TCR CDR3 RT-PCR. TCRdb processed the multiplex PCR reads anew with MiXCR; each CDR3 protein has one entry. The profile shows roughly 380,000 distinct CDR3 sequences, approximately 12% of them singletons. The sequenced material came from blood. Source of these receptors: a man under 40 with Graves' hyperthyroidism that later progressed to Graves' ophthalmopathy.

A word on this clonotype: This could be a read error, since a much larger clone is one nucleotide away. V usage is TRBV11-3 and J usage is TRBJ2-3; 11 bases are a match to TRBD2. The length of the CDR3 is 15 residues. CDR1 SGHNT and CDR2 YENEEA come from the germline V gene. The CDR3: CASSFGLAGTDAQYF. The DNA of the CDR3 is TGTGCCAGCAGCTTTGGACTAGCGGGCACAGATGCGCAGTATTTT.

This clonotype was observed at least ten times. The V and J genes are TRBV5-1 and TRBJ1-1, with 9 bases matching TRBD1. The V and J ends lost 2 bases and 8 bases, in that order; junction bases with no gene match: 7. The CDR3 is 14 residues long. In germline, CDR1 is SGHRS, CDR2 YFSETQ. The CDR3 sequence is CASSFTGGSEEAFF. CDR3 DNA: TGCGCCAGCAGCTTTACAGGGGGCTCTGAAGAAGCTTTCTTT.

This clonotype was recorded at least ten times. The CDR3 reads CASSFTPSGGTDTQYF. DNA of the CDR3: TGTGCCAGCAGCTTTACCCCTAGCGGGGGCACAGATACGCAGTATTTT. V is TRBV7-9 and J is TRBJ2-3; TRBD2 matches at 9 bases. V shed 3 bases and J 1 base; nucleotides not matched to a gene: 5. The CDR3 is 16 residues long. From germline, CDR1 is SEHNR and CDR2 FQNEAQ (reference sequence).

This clonotype was seen at least ten times. This chain's CDR3 is CASSLAPQLSTDTQYF. DNA of the CDR3: TGTGCCAGCAGCTTGGCGCCGCAGCTCAGCACAGATACGCAGTATTTT. The chain carries TRBV5-5 and TRBJ2-3; no reliable D call. Germline CDR1 reads SGHKS; CDR2 reads YYEKEE (reference sequence). The CDR3 is 16 amino acids. The V gene lost 0 bases and the J gene lost 0 bases, with 11 bases spanning the gap.

This clonotype occurred many times. V and J are TRBV18 and TRBJ1-5; 8 nucleotides agree with TRBD1. The CDR3 is 16 residues long. V gave up 3 bases and J gave up 0 bases; unmatched junction bases: 4. Germline CDR1 is KGHSH and CDR2 is LQKENI. The CDR3 reads CASSPSGQGSNQPQHF. DNA for the CDR3: TGTGCCAGCTCACCTAGCGGACAGGGTAGCAATCAGCCCCAGCATTTT.

This clonotype was counted ten times or more. The V gene is TRBV28, the J gene TRBJ2-5; 7 bases align to TRBD1. J lost 3 bases, V lost 5 bases, and 12 bases had no gene match. The CDR3 length is 16 residues. Germline values: CDR1 MDHEN, CDR2 SYDVKM. The CDR3 DNA reads TGTGCCAGCAGTCGCCCCATGGACAGGTTAAAAGAGACCCAGTACTTC. It codes for CASSRPMDRLKETQYF.

In its sample, this clonotype was seen many times. J is TRBJ2-3 and V is TRBV2, with 8 bases that match TRBD1. V shed 6 bases, J shed 1 base, and the junction held 15 bases outside the gene matches. This CDR3 contains 18 residues. CDR1 SNHLY and CDR2 FYNNEI come from the germline V gene. This chain's CDR3 is CASSDNWTGPFGTDTQYF. In DNA form, the CDR3 reads TGTGCCAGCAGCGACAATTGGACAGGGCCCTTCGGCACAGATACGCAGTATTTT.

At least ten counts were recorded for this clonotype. The chain uses TRBV7-9 and TRBJ2-2; a weak D match, TRBD1 (5 bases). Germline loops: CDR1 SEHNR, CDR2 FQNEAQ (reference sequence). The CDR3 is 15 amino acids. The V end was cut by 2 bases, the J end by 5 bases, with 12 bases between. CDR3 sequence (DNA): TGTGCCAGCAGCTTAAGCGACAGACATACCGGGGAGCTGTTTTTT. It specifies CASSLSDRHTGELFF.

There are many counts of this clonotype. The CDR3 nucleotides read TGTGCCAGCAGTTTATGGGGGTTCAATTCACCCCTCCACTTT. It specifies CASSLWGFNSPLHF. V gene TRBV28 combines with J gene TRBJ1-6; D unclear. CDR1 and CDR2 from the germline V gene are MDHEN and SYDVKM. V lost 0 bases to trimming and J lost 7 bases, with 7 bases between them. CDR3 length equals 14 residues.

Ten or more counts support this clonotype. CDR3 nucleotides: TGTGCCAGCAGTTCAAAAAAGGGATCCTACGAGCAGTACTTC. Translating gives CASSSKKGSYEQYF. The gene calls are TRBV12-3 or TRBV12-4 and TRBJ2-7; D not resolved. This CDR3 spans 14 amino acids. V gave up 4 bases and J gave up 1 base, with 11 bases separating them.

This clonotype has just a few counts. Relative to the germline gene, one junction end is altered; a read error may explain this. In DNA, the CDR3 is TGTGCCAGCAGCCCCTTGGTAGCGGGGCGCACAGATACGCATTATTTT. Protein product: CASSPLVAGRTDTHYF. The genes are TRBV11-2 and TRBJ2-3; 8 bases are a match to TRBD2. The CDR3 is made up of 16 amino acids. Per germline, CDR1 SGHAT and CDR2 FQNNGV.

V is TRBV5-1 and J is TRBJ1-6; possible D gene TRBD1, 6 bases. V shed 2 bases and J shed 10 bases, with 16 bases lying between them. Per the germline V gene, CDR1 is SGHRS and CDR2 is YFSETQ. The CDR3 is 15 amino acids. The CDR3: CASSFVQGLGSPLHF. The DNA for the CDR3 is TGCGCCAGCAGCTTTGTCCAGGGGTTGGGGTCACCCCTCCACTTT.

The table lists this clonotype with many counts. J is TRBJ1-6 and V is TRBV11-2, with D perhaps matching TRBD1 (6 bases). Trimming left V 2 bases short and J 4 bases short, with 18 bases between. Per the germline V gene, CDR1 is SGHAT and CDR2 is FQNNGV. This CDR3 is built from 18 residues. The CDR3 coding sequence is TGTGCCAGCAGCTTATTCCAGGGGTCAAACTTGTATAATTCACCCCTCCACTTT. This gives the protein CASSLFQGSNLYNSPLHF.

This clonotype was recorded at least ten times. V is TRBV12-3 or TRBV12-4 and J is TRBJ2-7, with TRBD1 identical over 8 bases. V trimming: 5 bases; J trimming: 3 bases; junction bases outside the gene matches: 3. CDR3 length: 13 residues. CDR3 nucleotides: TGTGCCAGCAGTGCAGGGGGCCACTACGAGCAGTACTTC. This codes for CASSAGGHYEQYF.

This clonotype came up once. This chain connects TRBV4-1 to TRBJ2-7; TRBD2 is a possible D gene (5 bases). Trimming cost V 6 bases and J 1 base, with 10 bases left between them. CDR3 length equals 13 residues. Germline V gene lookup returns CDR1 MGHRA and CDR2 YSYEKL. The chain's CDR3 is CASSGWESYEQYF. The DNA for the CDR3 is TGCGCCAGCAGTGGCTGGGAGTCCTACGAGCAGTACTTC.

Comment on this clonotype: Since a much larger clone is just one base distant, this may be a read error. The chain carries TRBV2 and TRBJ2-7, with D possibly being TRBD1 (6 bases). Between the trimmed V and J ends, which lost 3 bases and 0 bases, there was a span of 9 bases. Germline lookup yields CDR1 SNHLY and CDR2 FYNNEI. The CDR3 loop spans 14 amino acids. Here the CDR3 DNA reads TGTGCCAGCAGTGACACAGGGTTCTCCTACGAGCAGTACGTC. Its translation: CASSDTGFSYEQYV.

This chain connects TRBV28 to TRBJ2-1; D call uncertain. This CDR3 contains 15 residues. The V gene's germline CDR1 is MDHEN and CDR2 SYDVKM. V shed 7 bases and J shed 2 bases, with 15 bases lying between them. CDR3 in amino acids: CASISWTLTYNEQFF. In DNA form, the CDR3 reads TGTGCCAGCATCTCATGGACGTTAACCTACAATGAGCAGTTCTTC.

The chain recombines TRBV6-4 with TRBJ2-2; D is unclear. The CDR3 runs 13 residues. V was cut by 6 bases and J by 6 bases, with 11 bases left in between. Germline-derived CDR1 and CDR2 are MRHNA and SNTAGT. CDR3 residues: CASSPEDSGELFF. In nucleotides, the CDR3 is TGTGCCAGCAGCCCCGAGGATTCCGGGGAGCTGTTTTTT.

This clonotype was seen repeatedly, ten times or more. The V call is TRBV30, the J call TRBJ1-1, with D unresolved. V was cut by 4 bases and J by 0 bases, with 9 bases left in between. Germline V gives CDR1 GTSNPN, CDR2 SVGIG (reference sequence). CDR3 length equals 13 residues. The CDR3 loop is CAWTPGVNTEAFF. The DNA for the CDR3 is TGTGCCTGGACCCCCGGGGTGAACACTGAAGCTTTCTTT.

This clonotype was seen many times. The CDR3 DNA follows: TGTGCCAGCAGCCTGGTACTGCAAGGTGGCGAGCAGTACTTC. Its translation is CASSLVLQGGEQYF. This chain joins TRBV12-3 or TRBV12-4 and TRBJ2-7; D is uncertain. The V end was cut by 6 bases, the J end by 6 bases, with 18 bases between. The CDR3 extends over 14 amino acids.

In its sample, this clonotype was seen many times. This chain links TRBV3-1 with TRBJ1-5; D call uncertain. Germline V gene sequence: CDR1 LGHDT, CDR2 YNNKEL (reference sequence). The length of the CDR3 is 13 residues. V dropped 4 bases and J dropped 1 base, with 5 bases sitting between them. This CDR3 is CASSRGSNQPQHF. The CDR3 DNA reads TGTGCCAGCAGCCGGGGAAGCAATCAGCCCCAGCATTTT. The variable domain in full, completed from reference TRBV3-1 and TRBJ1-5, reads DTAVSQTPKYLVTQMGNDKSIKCEQNLGHDTMYWYKQDSKKFLKIMFSYNNKELIINETVPNRFSPKSPDKAHLNLHINSLELGDSAVYFCASSRGSNQPQHFGDGTRLSIL.

This clonotype was recorded at least ten times. The chain combines TRBV7-2 with TRBJ2-7; TRBD1 aligns across 10 bases. CDR1 and CDR2 from the germline V gene are SGHTA and FQGNSA. CDR3 length equals 16 residues. V shed 5 bases and J 5 bases; nucleotides not matched to a gene: 12. The CDR3 DNA follows: TGTGCCAGCAGCCGCATACCGGGACAGGGGAAGAACGAGCAGTACTTC. Its protein product is CASSRIPGQGKNEQYF.

This clonotype was recorded at least ten times. The rearrangement joins TRBV12-3 or TRBV12-4 to TRBJ2-1; D call uncertain. This CDR3 spans 15 amino acids. V lost 3 bases to trimming and J lost 10 bases, with 19 bases between them. The CDR3 loop is CASSFHFGRFEEQFF. The DNA of the CDR3 is TGTGCCAGCAGTTTTCATTTCGGCCGGTTCGAGGAGCAGTTCTTC.

The chain carries TRBV6-1 and TRBJ2-3, with 11 bases aligning to TRBD2. This CDR3 contains 18 residues. The germline gives CDR1 MNHNS, CDR2 SASEGT. V was pared by 0 bases and J by 5 bases, with 10 bases of the junction left unmatched. Here the CDR3 DNA reads TGTGCCAGCAGTGAAGCGGGAACTAGCGGGGGCTTACTAGATACGCAGTATTTT. Translated, it gives CASSEAGTSGGLLDTQYF.

The sample holds many counts of this clonotype. The V call is TRBV3-1, the J call TRBJ1-2; maybe TRBD1 (6 bases). The CDR3 contains 16 residues. CDR1 and CDR2 from the germline V gene are LGHDT and YNNKEL (reference sequence). V was pared by 1 base and J by 8 bases, with 20 bases between. The CDR3 DNA reads TGTGCCAGCAGCCAAGGACCGACAGCGTCAGGGGAGGGCTACACCTTC. Encoded protein: CASSQGPTASGEGYTF.

The V gene is TRBV20-1, the J gene TRBJ2-3, with D maybe TRBD1 (6 bases). This CDR3 is built from 14 residues. Deletions cut 3 bases from V and 7 bases from J, with 17 bases between. The germline V gene encodes CDR1 DFQATT and CDR2 SNEGSKA (reference sequence). This CDR3 reads CSASLDRYIYTQYF. In nucleotides, the CDR3 is TGCAGTGCTAGTCTGGACAGATACATATATACGCAGTATTTT.

This clonotype showed up many times. The J gene is TRBJ2-2, the V gene TRBV24-1, with D perhaps being TRBD1 or TRBD2 (5 bases each). The V gene's germline CDR1 is KGHDR and CDR2 SFDVKD. Trimming took off 0 bases at V and 3 bases at J, with 10 bases between the two ends. There are 16 residues in the CDR3. CDR3 in DNA: TGTGCCACCAGTGATTTGCTTGGGGGTGACACCGGGGAGCTGTTTTTT. The encoded protein is CATSDLLGGDTGELFF.

This clonotype has ten or more counts. The CDR3 nucleotides read TGTGCCAGCAGTTTAAAAGGCCCCCCTGGGGGGAACTATGGCTACACCTTC. As protein: CASSLKGPPGGNYGYTF. This sequence joins TRBV27 and TRBJ1-2, with D tentatively TRBD1 (5 bases). Germline-derived CDR1 and CDR2 are MNHEY and SMNVEV (reference sequence). Trimming took off 2 bases at V and 2 bases at J, with 18 bases between the two ends. The CDR3 covers 17 residues.